The 18 T cell receptor beta chains given below trace back to one sample, sequenced in a study of blood T cell repertoires in COVID-19. Libraries were prepared by immunoSEQ multiplex PCR; TCRdb keeps only in-frame clonotypes and omits some of them. The profile shows around 200,000 clones, 78% of them singletons. The sequencing input was peripheral blood. These receptors originate from a woman over 75 with active or convalescent COVID-19.

The chain carries TRBV10-1 and TRBJ1-4, with 8 bases identical to TRBD1. The germline V gene has CDR1 WNHNN and CDR2 SYGVQD (reference sequence). V trimming: 6 bases; J trimming: 4 bases; junction bases outside the gene matches: 13. The CDR3 is 17 residues long. CDR3 DNA: TGCGCCAGCAGAAGACAGGGGACAGAGGTGGGTAATGAAAAACTGTTTTTT. Its protein product is CASRRQGTEVGNEKLFF.

V is TRBV19 and J is TRBJ2-6; D perhaps matches TRBD1 (5 bases). V dropped 6 bases and J dropped 2 bases, with 11 bases sitting between them. Germline loops: CDR1 LNHDA, CDR2 SQIVND (reference sequence). The CDR3 sequence is 15 residues long. CDR3: CASSTQGAGANVLTF. CDR3 bases: TGTGCCAGTAGCACTCAGGGTGCTGGGGCCAACGTCCTGACTTTC.

V gene TRBV6-5 combines with J gene TRBJ2-3, with 9 bases lining up with TRBD1. The V segment lost 6 bases and the J segment 1 base; nucleotides outside the gene matches: 5. This CDR3 contains 15 residues. Germline CDR1 reads MNHEY; CDR2 reads SVGAGI. CDR3 DNA sequence: TGTGCCAGCAGCACTTGGGACAGGGGCACAGATACGCAGTATTTT. This sequence encodes CASSTWDRGTDTQYF.

The CDR3 is CASANGRDKYEAFF. CDR3 nucleotide sequence: TGTGCCAGCGCAAATGGACGGGACAAATATGAAGCTTTCTTT. The chain is built from TRBV19 and TRBJ1-1, with D possibly TRBD1 on 6 matching bases. The CDR3 consists of 14 residues. CDR1 and CDR2 from the germline V gene are LNHDA and SQIVND (reference sequence). The V and J ends lost 9 bases and 7 bases respectively, with 21 bases between them.

This clone turned up a few times. V usage is TRBV28 and J usage is TRBJ1-2; 10 nucleotides align to TRBD1. The CDR3 extends over 16 amino acids. V trimming: 6 bases; J trimming: 6 bases; junction bases outside the gene matches: 13. Germline V gene sequence: CDR1 MDHEN, CDR2 SYDVKM. This CDR3 reads CASSSPPGQGTNGYTF. The CDR3 region has the DNA TGTGCCAGCAGCTCACCTCCGGGACAGGGGACTAATGGCTACACCTTC.

This sequence joins TRBV6-5 and TRBJ1-5; 8 bases agree with TRBD1. The CDR3 is 15 residues long. After removal of 8 bases from V and 6 bases from J, the junction contained 12 bases not matched to a gene. CDR1 MNHEY and CDR2 SVGAGI come from the germline V gene. The CDR3 DNA reads as TGTGCCAGCGGGGACGCAGGGGGCATAGGTCAGCCCCAGCATTTT. It specifies CASGDAGGIGQPQHF.

V and J are TRBV20-1 and TRBJ1-2; the D gene is possibly TRBD1 (6 bases). Germline CDR1 DFQATT, CDR2 SNEGSKA (reference sequence). The CDR3 has 11 amino acids. The ends were cut back, 7 bases at V and 8 bases at J, with 14 bases in the middle. CDR3 residues: CSDRDILGYTF. As DNA, the CDR3 is TGCAGTGACCGGGACATTTTGGGCTACACCTTC.

The chain couples TRBV27 to TRBJ1-2; D is undetermined. The CDR3 has 14 amino acids. V shed 7 bases and J shed 2 bases, with 14 bases lying between them. From germline, CDR1 is MNHEY and CDR2 SMNVEV (reference sequence). The CDR3 spells CASMSIPSNYGYTF. In DNA, the CDR3 is TGTGCCAGCATGTCTATCCCGTCCAACTATGGCTACACCTTC.

The chain joins TRBV30 to TRBJ2-2, with 8 nucleotides matching TRBD2. The CDR3 spans 17 residues. CDR1 GTSNPN and CDR2 SVGIG come from the germline V gene (reference sequence). V shed 4 bases, J shed 1 base, and the junction held 11 bases outside the gene matches. CDR3 protein: CAWIPRSGKKNTGELFF. CDR3 nucleotide sequence: TGTGCCTGGATCCCTCGTAGCGGGAAAAAGAACACCGGGGAGCTGTTTTTT. The variable domain in full, completed from reference TRBV30 and TRBJ2-2, reads SQTIHQWPATLVQPVGSPLSLECTVEGTSNPNLYWYRQAAGRGLQLLFYSVGIGQISSEVPQNLSASRPQDRQFILSSKKLLLSDSGFYLCAWIPRSGKKNTGELFFGEGSRLTVL.

V is TRBV12-3 or TRBV12-4 and J is TRBJ1-2, with D possibly being TRBD1 (6 bases). This CDR3 has 12 residues. The V end was cut by 6 bases, the J end by 3 bases, with 8 bases between. The CDR3 sequence: CASSWTDYGYTF. The CDR3 nucleotides read TGTGCCAGCAGCTGGACAGACTATGGCTACACCTTC.

The chain recombines TRBV2 with TRBJ1-5, with 7 bases matching TRBD1. The CDR3 has 16 residues. Germline lookup yields CDR1 SNHLY and CDR2 FYNNEI. V lost 3 bases, J lost 4 bases, and 9 bases stayed unmatched. The CDR3 DNA reads TGTGCCAGCAGTGAGTTCGCGACAGGGAGTAATCAGCCCCAGCATTTT. This encodes CASSEFATGSNQPQHF.

The rearrangement uses TRBV19 and TRBJ1-2; D gene ambiguous. V lost 7 bases, J lost 1 base, and 13 bases lay in between. Germline V lookup: CDR1 LNHDA, CDR2 SQIVND (reference sequence). The CDR3 covers 14 residues. The CDR3 region has the DNA TGTGCCAGTAAGCACCGGGAGTTTAACTATGGCTACACCTTC. It translates to CASKHREFNYGYTF. The full variable domain, completed using reference TRBV19 and TRBJ1-2, is DGGITQSPKYLFRKEGQNVTLSCEQNLNHDAMYWYRQDPGQGLRLIYYSQIVNDFQKGDIAEGYSVSREKKESFPLTVTSAQKNPTAFYLCASKHREFNYGYTFGSGTRLTVV.

The rearrangement joins TRBV19 to TRBJ1-5; D may be TRBD1 (6 bases). The germline CDR1 and CDR2 sequences are LNHDA and SQIVND (reference sequence). The V gene lost 4 bases and the J gene lost 5 bases, with 15 bases spanning the gap. CDR3 length: 15 amino acids. The CDR3 here is CASSKSETGYQPQHF. The CDR3 coding sequence is TGTGCCAGTAGTAAAAGTGAGACAGGATATCAGCCCCAGCATTTT.

This sequence joins TRBV30 and TRBJ1-4; D ambiguous. The V gene's germline CDR1 is GTSNPN and CDR2 SVGIG (reference sequence). The CDR3 has 13 residues. Trimming took 0 bases from V and 8 from J, leaving 10 bases between them. Written as DNA, the CDR3 is TGTGCCTGGAGTGTGTTTAGTTCGGAAAAACTGTTTTTT. It codes for CAWSVFSSEKLFF.

The chain links TRBV2 to TRBJ1-6; D is possibly TRBD1 (6 bases). V lost 11 bases, J lost 2 bases, and 10 bases lay in between. This CDR3 comprises 13 residues. Looked up from germline, CDR1 is SNHLY and CDR2 is FYNNEI. This chain's CDR3 is CARGGTYNSPLHF. DNA for the CDR3: TGTGCCCGAGGGGGTACCTATAATTCACCCCTCCACTTT.

This clone was found a few times. V gene TRBV7-9 combines with J gene TRBJ2-7; 12 nucleotides match TRBD1. Trimming cost V 5 bases and J 6 bases; bases outside gene matches: 11. CDR1 SEHNR and CDR2 FQNEAQ come from the germline V gene (reference sequence). This CDR3 comprises 16 residues. CDR3 sequence (DNA): TGTGCCAGCAGCCCAACTCCGGGACAGGGGGCCTTCGAGCAGTACTTC. Protein sequence: CASSPTPGQGAFEQYF.

The V gene is TRBV27, the J gene TRBJ2-3; D is perhaps TRBD1 (5 bases). Trimming took off 0 bases at V and 3 bases at J, with 10 bases between the two ends. The CDR3 is 15 amino acids. The germline gives CDR1 MNHEY, CDR2 SMNVEV (reference sequence). The CDR3 nucleotides are TGTGCCAGCAGTTTATCATGGGGCAGGACAGATACGCAGTATTTT. Its protein product is CASSLSWGRTDTQYF.

This clone came up once. The rearrangement links TRBV27 to TRBJ2-3; TRBD1 is a possible D gene (6 bases). Trimming took off 8 bases at V and 4 bases at J, with 22 bases between the two ends. The length of the CDR3 is 16 residues. Germline V gives CDR1 MNHEY, CDR2 SMNVEV (reference sequence). As DNA, the CDR3 is TGTGCCAGCCGACAGGCCATACACCGGGGAGCAGATACGCAGTATTTT. It is translated as CASRQAIHRGADTQYF.